Below, 22 T cell receptor beta chains from the same sample are listed, as sequenced in a study of a mutant IDH1 vaccine in newly diagnosed glioma. Time point: week 23, last vaccination. Alongside topical imiquimod, each dose of vaccine comprised 300 ug of mutant IDH1 20-mer peptide. Produced via immunoSEQ multiplex PCR; TCRdb's table is partial and in-frame only. The profile covers 25,000 to 35,000 clones, with less than 90% appearing a single time and 7.5% to 9.5% taken by the ten largest. These TCRs' antigens remain unknown. The sequencing used PBMCs, collected from a glioma patient whose treatment included an IDH1 peptide vaccine. All receptors come from a woman between 18 and 29 years old with glioma.

J is TRBJ1-5 and V is TRBV2; weak D call: TRBD1 (6 bases). This CDR3 is 14 amino acids long. Germline V CDR1 and CDR2: SNHLY, FYNNEI. Deletions cut 7 bases from V and 5 bases from J, with 15 bases between. The CDR3 coding sequence is TGTGCCAGCACGTCGGGGGCCGGCGATCAGCCCCAGCATTTT. The encoded protein is CASTSGAGDQPQHF.

The V call is TRBV29-1, the J call TRBJ2-3; the match to TRBD2 covers 11 bases. There are 15 residues in the CDR3. CDR1 SQVTM and CDR2 ANQGSEA come from the germline V gene. V shed 5 bases and J 3 bases; nucleotides not matched to a gene: 7. The CDR3 nucleotides are TGCAGCGTTTCAACTAGCGGGAGTTTTACAGATACGCAGTATTTT. Its translation: CSVSTSGSFTDTQYF.

This CDR3 reads CASSLGGHSTDTQYF. CDR3 nucleotides: TGCGCCAGCAGCTTGGGCGGCCATAGCACAGATACGCAGTATTTT. V is TRBV5-1 and J is TRBJ2-3; D not resolved. From germline, CDR1 is SGHRS and CDR2 YFSETQ. The CDR3 contains 15 residues. V was pared by 0 bases and J by 0 bases, with 8 bases between.

J is TRBJ1-1 and V is TRBV19; D not certain. This CDR3 has 14 residues. Germline assignment: CDR1 LNHDA and CDR2 SQIVND (reference sequence). The V end was cut by 4 bases, the J end by 11 bases, with 20 bases between. The CDR3 nucleotides are TGTGCCAGTAGTACGAGCCGGGCCTTTACCACGGCTTTCTTT. Its protein is CASSTSRAFTTAFF. The full variable domain, rest sourced from reference TRBV19 and TRBJ1-1, is DGGITQSPKYLFRKEGQNVTLSCEQNLNHDAMYWYRQDPGQGLRLIYYSQIVNDFQKGDIAEGYSVSREKKESFPLTVTSAQKNPTAFYLCASSTSRAFTTAFFGQGTRLTVV.

This clone was recorded only once. V usage is TRBV4-2 and J usage is TRBJ2-1; no reliable D call. The CDR3 spans 16 residues. The V gene lost 1 base and the J gene lost 4 bases, with 14 bases spanning the gap. CDR1 and CDR2 (germline): LGHNA, YNFKEQ. CDR3 amino acids: CASSQVADFAYNEQFF. CDR3 coding DNA: TGTGCCAGCAGCCAAGTAGCAGACTTCGCATACAATGAGCAGTTCTTC.

The chain uses TRBV5-6 and TRBJ2-5; 8 bases are a match to TRBD1. V shed 1 base, J shed 4 bases, and the junction held 3 bases outside the gene matches. CDR3 length equals 14 residues. Per the germline V gene, CDR1 is SGHDT and CDR2 is YYEEEE. CDR3 region: CASSLQGARETQYF. The CDR3 DNA sequence: TGTGCCAGCAGCTTGCAGGGGGCGAGAGAGACCCAGTACTTC.

The rearrangement uses TRBV4-1 and TRBJ2-2, with 15 bases that match TRBD2. The CDR3 is made up of 19 amino acids. After removal of 1 base from V and 0 bases from J, the junction contained 3 bases not matched to a gene. Germline V gene data show CDR1 as MGHRA and CDR2 as YSYEKL. The CDR3 region has the DNA TGCGCCAGCAGCCAAGGAGGACTAGCGGGGGGGACGAACACCGGGGAGCTGTTTTTT. Protein sequence: CASSQGGLAGGTNTGELFF.

The rearrangement uses TRBV7-2 and TRBJ1-2; 7 bases line up with TRBD1. Trimming removed 6 bases from V and 8 bases from J; junction bases left unmatched: 6. CDR3 length: 12 residues. Germline-derived CDR1 and CDR2 are SGHTA and FQGNSA. Here the CDR3 reads CASSPGGGGYTF. CDR3 coding DNA: TGTGCCAGCAGTCCAGGGGGGGGCGGCTACACCTTC. Complete variable domain (other parts from reference TRBV7-2 and TRBJ1-2): GAGVSQSPSNKVTEKGKDVELRCDPISGHTALYWYRQSLGQGLEFLIYFQGNSAPDKSGLPSDRFSAERTGGSVSTLTIQRTQQEDSAVYLCASSPGGGGYTFGSGTRLTVV.

This clone showed up just once. The chain employs TRBV25-1 and TRBJ1-4, with D possibly TRBD1 on 6 matching bases. Germline CDR1 reads MGHDK; CDR2 reads SYGVNS. V dropped 3 bases and J dropped 6 bases, with 14 bases sitting between them. This CDR3 is built from 15 residues. CDR3 protein: CASSDRNTGYEKLFF. The DNA of the CDR3 is TGTGCCAGCAGTGATAGGAATACAGGGTATGAAAAACTGTTTTTT. Supplemented by reference TRBV25-1 and TRBJ1-4, the full variable domain reads EADIYQTPRYLVIGTGKKITLECSQTMGHDKMYWYQQDPGMELHLIHYSYGVNSTEKGDLSSESTVSRIRTEHFPLTLESARPSHTSQYLCASSDRNTGYEKLFFGSGTQLSVL.

This chain joins TRBV7-2 and TRBJ1-3; 8 bases agree with TRBD1. The CDR3 length is 14 residues. Germline V lookup: CDR1 SGHTA, CDR2 FQGNSA. J was trimmed by 0 bases and V by 11 bases; bases with no gene match: 6. The CDR3 spells CAAATGGSGNTIYF. For the CDR3, the DNA is TGTGCCGCCGCAACAGGGGGCTCTGGAAACACCATATATTTT.

The chain uses TRBV5-6 and TRBJ1-1; D might be TRBD1 (6 bases). V was cut by 3 bases and J by 2 bases, with 14 bases left in between. The germline CDR1 and CDR2 sequences are SGHDT and YYEEEE. The CDR3 sequence is 15 residues long. The CDR3 DNA sequence: TGTGCCAGCAGCTGGCAGGGGTTTCGAAACACTGAAGCTTTCTTT. Amino acids: CASSWQGFRNTEAFF.

This chain connects TRBV6-6 to TRBJ2-7, with 8 bases fitting TRBD2. Trimming took 8 bases from V and 6 from J; bases not matched to a gene: 9. The germline CDR1 and CDR2 sequences are MNHNY and SVGAGI (reference sequence). This CDR3 is 13 amino acids long. This CDR3 is CASSGTRIVEQYF. DNA for the CDR3: TGTGCCAGCTCCGGGACTAGGATAGTCGAGCAGTACTTC.

The J gene is TRBJ2-4, the V gene TRBV6-5, with D hard to call. Trimming shortened V by 4 bases and J by 1 base, and 11 bases separated the two germline ends. This CDR3 is built from 15 residues. Germline V gene sequence: CDR1 MNHEY, CDR2 SVGAGI. The CDR3 DNA reads TGTGCCAGCAGTTCTGCGTTCCTGGCCAAAAACATTCAGTACTTC. Encoded protein: CASSSAFLAKNIQYF.

The gene calls are TRBV10-3 and TRBJ2-3; no definite D call. This CDR3 is 15 amino acids long. CDR1 ENHRY and CDR2 SYGVKD come from the germline V gene. Trimming took off 7 bases at V and 0 bases at J, with 14 bases between the two ends. The CDR3 protein is CAINDLSTSTDTQYF. CDR3 coding DNA: TGTGCCATCAACGATCTCTCGACTAGCACAGATACGCAGTATTTT.

This clone was observed once. The rearrangement links TRBV6-1 to TRBJ2-7; D might be TRBD1 or TRBD2, each matching 5 bases. CDR3 length: 13 residues. From germline, CDR1 is MNHNS and CDR2 SASEGT. Between the trimmed V and J ends, which lost 8 bases and 3 bases, there was a span of 14 bases. The CDR3 protein is CASCRGTFYEQYF. CDR3 nucleotide sequence: TGTGCCAGCTGTCGGGGCACGTTCTACGAGCAGTACTTC.

This clone has just a few counts. The gene calls are TRBV7-9 and TRBJ2-1, with a tentative D call TRBD2 (6 bases). The V end lost 5 bases, the J end lost 8 bases, and 19 bases lay between the germline ends. This CDR3 is built from 15 residues. CDR1 SEHNR and CDR2 FQNEAQ come from the germline V gene (reference sequence). CDR3 sequence reads: CASSPSGSNWDEQFF. The CDR3 nucleotides read TGTGCCAGCAGCCCCAGCGGGTCTAACTGGGATGAGCAGTTCTTC.

The chain carries TRBV5-6 and TRBJ2-7; D is ambiguous. The V gene's germline CDR1 is SGHDT and CDR2 YYEEEE. CDR3 size: 14 residues. V lost 0 bases and J 3 bases, leaving 10 bases between the germline ends. CDR3 amino acids: CASSLGLVIYEQYF. DNA of the CDR3: TGTGCCAGCAGCTTGGGCCTAGTTATCTACGAGCAGTACTTC.

This clone occurred once. V is TRBV30 and J is TRBJ1-3; weak D call: TRBD1 (6 bases). The CDR3 runs to 14 residues. From germline, CDR1 is GTSNPN and CDR2 SVGIG (reference sequence). The V gene lost 3 bases and the J gene lost 6 bases, with 15 bases spanning the gap. As DNA, the CDR3 is TGTGCCTGGAGGTTGCGGGGGGCAGAAAACACCATATATTTT. This sequence encodes CAWRLRGAENTIYF. The full variable domain, with the rest looked up from reference TRBV30 and TRBJ1-3, is SQTIHQWPATLVQPVGSPLSLECTVEGTSNPNLYWYRQAAGRGLQLLFYSVGIGQISSEVPQNLSASRPQDRQFILSSKKLLLSDSGFYLCAWRLRGAENTIYFGEGSWLTVV.

CDR3 nucleotides: TGTGCCAGCAGCTATCCGGGACAGGAGGGCTACGAGCAGTACTTC. Protein: CASSYPGQEGYEQYF. The chain is built from TRBV5-4 and TRBJ2-7; 8 nucleotides match TRBD1. Germline V lookup: CDR1 SGHNT, CDR2 YYREEE (reference sequence). The junction had 8 bases not matched to a gene; V was cut back by 3 bases and J by 3 bases. The CDR3 contains 15 residues.

This chain links TRBV9 with TRBJ1-2, with D unresolved. Deletions cut 3 bases from V and 8 bases from J, with 14 bases between. The CDR3 has 13 amino acids. CDR1 is SGDLS, CDR2 YYNGEE, per germline. DNA of the CDR3: TGTGCCAGCAGCGAGCCACCCTCCGGGGGCTACACCTTC. This codes for CASSEPPSGGYTF.

The chain recombines TRBV5-1 with TRBJ2-7; the match to TRBD1 covers 8 bases. The trim removed 0 bases at V and 5 bases at J, leaving 1 base unmatched. The CDR3 has 13 amino acids. Germline V gene lookup returns CDR1 SGHRS and CDR2 YFSETQ. This CDR3 reads CASSLDRGDEQYF. The CDR3 DNA reads TGCGCCAGCAGCTTGGACAGGGGGGACGAGCAGTACTTC.

The V gene is TRBV4-3, the J gene TRBJ2-1, with TRBD1 identical over 7 bases. The CDR3 spans 18 residues. Germline-derived CDR1 and CDR2 are LGHNA and YSLEER. Trimming cost V 4 bases and J 3 bases; bases outside gene matches: 15. This chain's CDR3 is CASSPREHRDSYYNEQFF. The DNA for the CDR3 is TGCGCCAGCAGCCCCCGCGAACACCGGGACAGCTACTACAATGAGCAGTTCTTC.